A selection of T cell receptor beta chains follows, all from one sample in a study of cytomegalovirus exposure and HLA in healthy donors. Libraries were prepared by immunoSEQ multiplex PCR; TCRdb keeps only in-frame clonotypes and omits some of them. The sample carries about 160,000 clones, over 70% recorded once. Sequencing used PBMCs. These receptors came from a woman aged 45-65 years in good health and CMV-seropositive. Each CDR3 is given with its conserved first and last residue. The D gene is left open where the match is weak. Size is omitted from some rows. Given values are once, few, many or a class for expanded clones.

>TRBV9|NA|few|TRBJ2-1
CASSVAQQGSEQFF
TGTGCCAGCAGCGTAGCTCAACAGGGAAGTGAGCAGTTCTTC
>TRBV6-4|NA|NA|TRBJ2-1
CASSLEAYNEQFF
TGTGCCAGCAGTTTAGAGGCCTACAATGAGCAGTTCTTC
>TRBV30|NA|NA|TRBJ1-1
CAWSKEADTEAFF
TGTGCCTGGAGTAAGGAAGCGGACACTGAAGCTTTCTTT
>TRBV11-1|NA|NA|TRBJ1-1
CASSLGQLTVTEAFF
TGTGCCAGCAGCTTGGGGCAGCTAACAGTAACTGAAGCTTTCTTT
>TRBV6-5|NA|few|TRBJ1-6
CASSLQGNNNSPLHF
TGTGCCAGCAGCCTACAGGGTAATAATAATTCACCCCTCCACTTT
>TRBV6-5|NA|NA|TRBJ1-2
CALTEQNYGYTF
TGTGCCCTAACAGAACAAAACTATGGCTACACCTTC
>TRBV10-3|NA|few|TRBJ1-1
CATTSPRNDVRYAEAFF
TGTGCCACTACCTCCCCGAGAAATGATGTTCGTTACGCTGAAGCTTTCTTT
>TRBV5-4|NA|NA|TRBJ1-4
CASSLQGSTEKLFF
TGTGCCAGCAGCCTACAGGGTTCCACGGAAAAACTGTTTTTT
>TRBV6-1|NA|once|TRBJ2-2
CASSEQGGGTGELFF
TGTGCCAGCAGTGAGCAGGGAGGTGGCACCGGGGAGCTGTTTTTT
>TRBV6-5|NA|NA|TRBJ1-6
CASSYHKEPSPLHF
TGTGCCAGCAGTTACCATAAGGAGCCTTCACCCCTCCACTTT
>TRBV11-2|TRBD1|NA|TRBJ1-4
CASSRGQGEKLFF
TGTGCCAGCAGCCGAGGACAGGGGGAAAAACTGTTTTTT
>TRBV6-1|NA|NA|TRBJ1-1
CASSERRTGPNTEAFF
TGTGCCAGCAGTGAACGACGCACAGGACCGAACACTGAAGCTTTCTTT
>TRBV9|TRBD1|NA|TRBJ1-4
CASSEDWDRDEKLFF
TGTGCCAGCAGCGAAGACTGGGACAGGGATGAAAAACTGTTTTTT
>TRBV29-1|NA|NA|TRBJ1-1
CSVGLPNTEAFF
TGCAGCGTTGGACTCCCGAACACTGAAGCTTTCTTT
>TRBV6-6|NA|NA|TRBJ1-2
CASNHGDGYTF
TGTGCCAGCAACCACGGGGATGGCTACACCTTC
>TRBV5-1|NA|NA|TRBJ2-5
CASSFQGEETQYF
TGCGCCAGCAGCTTTCAGGGTGAAGAGACCCAGTACTTC
>TRBV11-2|NA|NA|TRBJ2-5
CASSSGLVGETQYF
TGTGCCAGCAGCTCCGGACTGGTCGGAGAGACCCAGTACTTC
>TRBV5-6|TRBD1|once|TRBJ2-2
CASSLLGGEGGELFF
TGTGCCAGCAGCTTGCTAGGGGGCGAGGGCGGGGAGCTGTTTTTT
>TRBV2|TRBD1|NA|TRBJ2-7
CASSKAPGGEQYF
TGTGCCAGCAGTAAGGCACCAGGGGGCGAGCAGTACTTC
>TRBV18|TRBD1|NA|TRBJ2-2
CASSPVPLGTGGYTGELFF
TGTGCCAGCTCACCAGTACCGCTTGGGACAGGGGGCTACACCGGGGAGCTGTTTTTT
>TRBV5-5|NA|NA|TRBJ2-6
CASSLRPGDLNSGANVLTF
TGTGCCAGCAGCTTGAGGCCAGGGGACCTCAACTCTGGGGCCAACGTCCTGACTTTC
>TRBV5-1|TRBD2|NA|TRBJ2-5
CASTSGGLQETQYF
TGCGCCAGCACAAGCGGGGGGTTACAAGAGACCCAGTACTTC
>TRBV2|NA|NA|TRBJ1-4
CASSEANAEGKLFF
TGTGCCAGCAGTGAAGCCAACGCAGAGGGAAAACTGTTTTTT
>TRBV5-1|NA|NA|TRBJ2-7
CASSPLGSSPAVGGEQYF
TGCGCCAGCAGCCCTTTGGGGAGCTCGCCAGCAGTGGGTGGCGAGCAGTACTTC
>TRBV2|NA|NA|TRBJ1-3
CASRGNSGNTIYF
TGTGCCAGCCGGGGAAACTCTGGAAACACCATATATTTT
>TRBV5-1|TRBD1|NA|TRBJ1-5
CASSLEPGGNQPQHF
TGCGCCAGCAGCTTGGAGCCAGGGGGGAATCAGCCCCAGCATTTT
>TRBV27|NA|NA|TRBJ2-5
CASSFYRERRETQYF
TGTGCCAGCAGTTTCTACAGGGAACGCCGGGAGACCCAGTACTTC
>TRBV5-1|NA|NA|TRBJ2-3
CASSPGGGAEDTQYF
TGCGCCAGCAGCCCGGGAGGGGGCGCCGAAGATACGCAGTATTTT
>TRBV13|NA|NA|TRBJ1-1
CASSNMNTEAFF
TGTGCCAGCTCCAACATGAACACTGAAGCTTTCTTT
>TRBV30|TRBD1|once|TRBJ2-7
CAWSDGQAYEQYF
TGTGCCTGGAGTGACGGACAGGCCTACGAGCAGTACTTC
>TRBV12-5|NA|NA|TRBJ2-1
CASGSLRAGIRRQFF
TGTGCTAGTGGTTCCCTCAGGGCGGGAATTAGGAGGCAGTTCTTC
>TRBV6-1|TRBD1|once|TRBJ2-1
CASSLGQGRQFF
TGTGCCAGCAGCCTGGGACAGGGGCGGCAGTTCTTC
>TRBV5-1|TRBD2|NA|TRBJ2-5
CASSLGASGPYQETQYF
TGCGCCAGCAGCTTGGGGGCTAGCGGACCGTACCAAGAGACCCAGTACTTC
>TRBV10-3|TRBD1|NA|TRBJ2-7
CAITDTVGQGAYEQYF
TGTGCCATCACCGACACGGTTGGACAGGGGGCCTACGAGCAGTACTTC
>TRBV6-5|NA|NA|TRBJ2-2
CASTPGHVNTGELFF
TGTGCCAGCACCCCTGGACATGTCAACACCGGGGAGCTGTTTTTT
>TRBV2|TRBD1|NA|TRBJ1-2
CASSEAGRFSGGIYGYTF
TGTGCCAGCAGTGAAGCGGGGCGGTTCTCAGGGGGCATCTATGGCTACACCTTC
>TRBV13|NA|many|TRBJ2-7
CASSLEGGYEQYF
TGTGCCAGCAGCTTAGAAGGGGGCTACGAGCAGTACTTC
>TRBV29-1|NA|NA|TRBJ2-5
CSADREETQYF
TGCAGCGCCGATCGCGAGGAGACCCAGTACTTC
>TRBV14|TRBD1|NA|TRBJ1-2
CASSLGQGYGYTF
TGTGCCAGCAGCCTCGGACAGGGCTATGGCTACACCTTC
>TRBV30|TRBD2|NA|TRBJ2-7
CAWSEGTSGSEQYF
TGTGCCTGGAGTGAGGGGACTAGCGGGTCCGAGCAGTACTTC
>TRBV7-9|TRBD1|NA|TRBJ1-4
CASSLGQGPRVKLFF
TGTGCCAGCAGCTTAGGACAGGGACCAAGAGTAAAACTGTTTTTT
>TRBV7-2|NA|NA|TRBJ2-7
CASSLSFSYEQYF
TGTGCCAGCAGCTTATCTTTCTCCTACGAGCAGTACTTC
>TRBV7-3|TRBD1|NA|TRBJ2-1
CASSWGTGGNEQFF
TGTGCCAGCAGCTGGGGGACAGGAGGAAATGAGCAGTTCTTC
>TRBV15|TRBD1|NA|TRBJ1-3
CATSRGFRGINTIYF
TGTGCCACCAGCAGAGGGTTCAGGGGGATCAACACCATATATTTT
>TRBV20-1|NA|NA|TRBJ1-6
CSADLPLHF
TGCAGTGCTGACTTACCCCTCCACTTT
>TRBV14|NA|NA|TRBJ2-5
CASSQELSRGSPETQYF
TGTGCCAGCAGCCAAGAATTGTCCAGGGGTTCGCCGGAGACCCAGTACTTC
>TRBV27|TRBD1|NA|TRBJ1-3
CASSPLQTGPGNTIYF
TGTGCCAGCAGCCCCCTGCAGACAGGGCCTGGAAACACCATATATTTT
>TRBV6-5|NA|NA|TRBJ1-1
CASSLADSNTEAFF
TGTGCCAGCTCCCTGGCGGACAGTAACACTGAAGCTTTCTTT
>TRBV29-1|NA|NA|TRBJ1-2
CSVEDSAGFNYGYTF
TGCAGCGTTGAAGATTCAGCGGGGTTTAACTATGGCTACACCTTC
>TRBV5-1|NA|NA|TRBJ1-4
CASSLGSRGRDEKLFF
TGCGCCAGCAGCTTGGGTAGTAGGGGAAGGGATGAAAAACTGTTTTTT
>TRBV4-1|NA|NA|TRBJ1-1
CASNHEQTLNTEAFF
TGCGCCAGCAACCACGAACAGACCTTGAACACTGAAGCTTTCTTT
>TRBV2|NA|few|TRBJ2-2
CASNGRYGELFF
TGTGCCAGCAATGGGCGTTACGGGGAGCTGTTTTTT
>TRBV5-6|TRBD1|NA|TRBJ2-7
CASSLAGTGGREQYF
TGTGCCAGCAGCTTGGCCGGGACAGGGGGTAGAGAGCAGTACTTC
>TRBV5-6|NA|NA|TRBJ2-5
CASSIRDYQETQYF
TGTGCCAGCAGCATCCGGGACTACCAAGAGACCCAGTACTTC